This T cell receptor beta chain comes out of a study of blood T cell repertoires in COVID-19. The CDR3 is made up of 16 amino acids. J was trimmed by 7 bases and V by 5 bases; bases with no gene match: 7. CDR1 is SGHTA and CDR2 is FQGNSA in the germline V gene. TCRdb keeps only in-frame clones here, not all; method: immunoSEQ multiplex PCR. The sample has about 60,000 clones, about 81% seen once; the top ten hold around a sixth. The V call is TRBV7-2, the J call TRBJ2-2, with 13 bases identical to TRBD2. The sequencing sample was made of peripheral blood. This clonotype originated in an older man with active COVID-19. CDR3 protein: CASSPWTSGSFGELFF. The CDR3 DNA is TGTGCCAGCAGCCCGTGGACTAGCGGGAGCTTCGGGGAGCTGTTTTTT.